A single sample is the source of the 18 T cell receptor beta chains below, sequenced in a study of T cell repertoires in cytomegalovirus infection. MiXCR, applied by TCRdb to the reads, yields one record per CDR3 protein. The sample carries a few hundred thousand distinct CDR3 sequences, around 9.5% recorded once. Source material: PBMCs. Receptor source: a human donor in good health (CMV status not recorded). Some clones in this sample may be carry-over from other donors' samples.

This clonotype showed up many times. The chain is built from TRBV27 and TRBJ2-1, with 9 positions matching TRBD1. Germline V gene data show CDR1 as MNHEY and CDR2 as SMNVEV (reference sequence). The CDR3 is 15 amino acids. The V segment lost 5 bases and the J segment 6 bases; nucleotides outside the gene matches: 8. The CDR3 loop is CASSPPGQGRNEQFF. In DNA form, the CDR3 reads TGTGCCAGCAGTCCTCCGGGACAGGGTCGCAATGAGCAGTTCTTC.

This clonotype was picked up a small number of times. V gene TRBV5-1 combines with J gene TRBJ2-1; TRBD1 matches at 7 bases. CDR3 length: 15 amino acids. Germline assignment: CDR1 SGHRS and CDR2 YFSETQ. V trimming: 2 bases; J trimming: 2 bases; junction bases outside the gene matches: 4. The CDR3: CASSFDRAAYNEQFF. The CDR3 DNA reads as TGCGCCAGCAGCTTTGACAGGGCGGCCTACAATGAGCAGTTCTTC.

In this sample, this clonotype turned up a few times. CDR3 protein: CASREQILDYEQYF. As DNA, the CDR3 is TGTGCCAGCAGGGAGCAGATTTTGGACTACGAGCAGTACTTC. The chain uses TRBV2 and TRBJ2-7; no clear D. CDR3 size: 14 residues. Deletions cut 6 bases from V and 3 bases from J, with 15 bases between. CDR1 is SNHLY and CDR2 is FYNNEI in the germline V gene.

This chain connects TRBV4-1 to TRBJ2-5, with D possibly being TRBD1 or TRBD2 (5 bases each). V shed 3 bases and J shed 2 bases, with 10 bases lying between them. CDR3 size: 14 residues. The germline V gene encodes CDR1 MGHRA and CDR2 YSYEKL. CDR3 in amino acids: CASSQMGVQETQYF. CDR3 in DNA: TGCGCCAGCAGCCAGATGGGGGTGCAAGAGACCCAGTACTTC.

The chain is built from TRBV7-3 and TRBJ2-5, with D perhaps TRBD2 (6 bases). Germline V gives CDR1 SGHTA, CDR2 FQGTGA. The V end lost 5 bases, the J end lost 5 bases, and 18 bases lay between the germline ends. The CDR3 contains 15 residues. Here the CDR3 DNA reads TGTGCCAGCAGCCCCTCCGGGACTCGGGCGGAGACCCAGTACTTC. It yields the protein CASSPSGTRAETQYF.

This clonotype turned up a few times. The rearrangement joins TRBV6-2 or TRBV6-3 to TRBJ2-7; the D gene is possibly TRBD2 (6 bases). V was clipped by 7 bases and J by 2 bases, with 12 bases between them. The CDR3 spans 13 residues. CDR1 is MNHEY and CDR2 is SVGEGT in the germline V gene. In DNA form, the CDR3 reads TGTGCCAGCACCGGGGACTTAACCTACGAGCAGTACTTC. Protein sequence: CASTGDLTYEQYF.

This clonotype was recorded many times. For the CDR3, the DNA is TGTGCCAGTAGTATAGTTGGCGGGGGGTCAGATACGCAGTATTTT. Its protein product is CASSIVGGGSDTQYF. The chain couples TRBV19 to TRBJ2-3; 8 bases map to TRBD2. CDR1 LNHDA and CDR2 SQIVND come from the germline V gene (reference sequence). V lost 1 base to trimming and J lost 4 bases; unmatched junction nucleotides: 4. CDR3 size: 15 residues.

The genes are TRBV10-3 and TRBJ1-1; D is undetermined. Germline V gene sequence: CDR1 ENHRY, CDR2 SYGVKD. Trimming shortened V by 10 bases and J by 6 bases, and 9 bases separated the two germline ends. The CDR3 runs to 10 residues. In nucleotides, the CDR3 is TGTGCCACCAAGGGCGCTGAAGCTTTCTTT. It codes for CATKGAEAFF.

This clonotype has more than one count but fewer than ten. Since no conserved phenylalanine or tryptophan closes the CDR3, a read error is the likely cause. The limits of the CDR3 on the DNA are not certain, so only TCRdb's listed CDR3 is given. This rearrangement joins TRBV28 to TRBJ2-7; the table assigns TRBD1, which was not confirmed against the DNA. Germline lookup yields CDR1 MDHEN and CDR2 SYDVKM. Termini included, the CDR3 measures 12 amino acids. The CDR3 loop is CASSFCNYLGRS.

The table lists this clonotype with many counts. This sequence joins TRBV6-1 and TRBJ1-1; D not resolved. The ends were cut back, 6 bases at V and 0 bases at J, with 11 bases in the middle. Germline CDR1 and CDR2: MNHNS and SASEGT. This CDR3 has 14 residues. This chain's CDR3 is CASRPPEMNTEAFF. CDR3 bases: TGTGCCAGCAGGCCCCCCGAGATGAACACTGAAGCTTTCTTT.

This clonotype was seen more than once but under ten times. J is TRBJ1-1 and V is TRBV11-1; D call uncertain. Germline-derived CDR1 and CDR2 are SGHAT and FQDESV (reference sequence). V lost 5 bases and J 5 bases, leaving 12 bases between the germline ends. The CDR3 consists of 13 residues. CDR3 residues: CASSANPGTEAFF. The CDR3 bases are TGTGCCAGCAGCGCTAACCCCGGGACTGAAGCTTTCTTT.

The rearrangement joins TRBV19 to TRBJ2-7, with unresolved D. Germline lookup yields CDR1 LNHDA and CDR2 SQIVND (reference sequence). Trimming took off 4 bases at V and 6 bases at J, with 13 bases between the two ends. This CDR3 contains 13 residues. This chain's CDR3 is CASSRGRSGEQYF. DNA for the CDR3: TGTGCCAGTAGTAGAGGACGGTCGGGCGAGCAGTACTTC.

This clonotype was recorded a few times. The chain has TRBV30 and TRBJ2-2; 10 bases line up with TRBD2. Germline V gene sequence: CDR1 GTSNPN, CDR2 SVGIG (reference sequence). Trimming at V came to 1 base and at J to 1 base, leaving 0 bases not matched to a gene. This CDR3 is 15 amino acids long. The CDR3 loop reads CAWSGLAGNTGELFF. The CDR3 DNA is TGTGCCTGGAGTGGACTAGCGGGGAACACCGGGGAGCTGTTTTTT.

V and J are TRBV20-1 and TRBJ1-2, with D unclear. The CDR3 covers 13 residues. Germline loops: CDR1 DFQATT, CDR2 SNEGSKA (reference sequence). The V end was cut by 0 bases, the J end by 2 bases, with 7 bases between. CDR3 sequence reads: CSARDPGNYGYTF. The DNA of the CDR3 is TGCAGTGCTAGAGATCCGGGGAACTATGGCTACACCTTC.

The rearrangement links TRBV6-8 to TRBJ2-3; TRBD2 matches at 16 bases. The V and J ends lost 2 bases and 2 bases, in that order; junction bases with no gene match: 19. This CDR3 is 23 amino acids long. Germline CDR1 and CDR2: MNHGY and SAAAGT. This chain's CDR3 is CASSYPSLPGTSGRALDTDTQYF. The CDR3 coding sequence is TGTGCCAGCAGTTACCCCAGCCTCCCCGGGACTAGCGGGAGGGCCCTCGACACAGATACGCAGTATTTT.

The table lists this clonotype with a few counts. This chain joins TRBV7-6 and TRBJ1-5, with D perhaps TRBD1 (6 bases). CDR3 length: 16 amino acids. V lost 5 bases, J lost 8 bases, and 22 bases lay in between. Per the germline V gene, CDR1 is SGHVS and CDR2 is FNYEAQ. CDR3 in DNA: TGTGCCAGCAGCAAGGGGGGACCGGCGGGGTCTGAGCCCCAGCATTTT. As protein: CASSKGGPAGSEPQHF.

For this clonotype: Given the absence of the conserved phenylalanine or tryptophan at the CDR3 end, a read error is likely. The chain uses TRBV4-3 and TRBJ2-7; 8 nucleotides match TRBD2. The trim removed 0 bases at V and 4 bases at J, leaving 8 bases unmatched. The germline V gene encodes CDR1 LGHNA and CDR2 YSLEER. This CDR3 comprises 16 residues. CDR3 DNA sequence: TGCGCCAGCAGCCAAGATCGGATAGCGGGGTGGTACGAGCAGTACATC. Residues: CASSQDRIAGWYEQYI.

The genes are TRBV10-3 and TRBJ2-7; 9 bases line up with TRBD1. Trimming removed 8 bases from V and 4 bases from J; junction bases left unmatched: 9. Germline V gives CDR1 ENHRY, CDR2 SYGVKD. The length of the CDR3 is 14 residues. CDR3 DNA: TGTGCCATCCACCCTCGGGACAGGGTGTACGAGCAGTACTTC. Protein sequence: CAIHPRDRVYEQYF.